This T cell receptor (beta chain) was recorded in a study of CD8 T cells in ankylosing spondylitis. One entry per CDR3 protein results from TCRdb running MiXCR on the 5' RACE reads. This repertoire shows 300,000 to 400,000 distinct CDR3 sequences, about 20% found once; its top ten account for about an eighth. This CDR3 is built from 18 residues. V lost 2 bases to trimming and J lost 1 base; unmatched junction nucleotides: 6. The germline CDR1 and CDR2 sequences are KGHSH and LQKENI. The sequenced material came from blood, either unsorted or a sorted T cell fraction (not recorded which). The receptor was derived from a male donor with ankylosing spondylitis or in good health (not recorded which). This chain connects TRBV18 to TRBJ2-6; TRBD1 agrees at 9 bases. The CDR3: CASSPRDRESSGANVLTF. Written as DNA, the CDR3 is TGTGCCAGCTCACCAAGGGACAGGGAGAGTTCTGGGGCCAACGTCCTGACTTTC.